This T cell receptor (beta chain) was obtained from a study of cytomegalovirus exposure and HLA in healthy donors. Study context: Just over 80% of roughly 430 genotyped donors fell in the Caucasian-associated ancestry cluster.

Overall study results and limits: Confirmation in vitro established that a few CMV-associated chains were specific for CMV antigens. V segments that were indistinguishable, TRBV6-2 and TRBV6-3 among them, were omitted from analysis. Reported results showed that the classifier diagnosed cytomegalovirus status with high specificity and sensitivity.

The PCR used 60 Vbeta and 13 Jbeta primers. The data were produced by immunoSEQ multiplex PCR, yet TCRdb's version contains in-frame clones alone and is incomplete. The sample has around 140,000 clones; around three quarters are singletons. The CDR3 is 16 amino acids. Losses at the gene ends were 7 bases for V and 5 bases for J; bases not matched to a gene: 14. Germline CDR1 MDHEN, CDR2 SYDVKM. To note about this clone: Its antigen remains unknown.

The sequenced sample consisted of PBMCs. The receptor's source is a woman aged 55-69 years in good health and CMV-seropositive. The chain recombines TRBV28 with TRBJ1-2; TRBD1 agrees at 9 bases. The CDR3 DNA follows: TGTGCCAGCACCTTATCGCCGGGGACAGGGAGTTATGGCTACACCTTC. This translates into CASTLSPGTGSYGYTF.